Shown below are 21 T cell receptor beta chains from a single sample sequenced in a study of blood T cell repertoires in COVID-19. Repertoires were generated with immunoSEQ multiplex PCR, while TCRdb's copy carries only in-frame clones and drops some. The sample lists 300,000 to 400,000 clones, 80% to 90% occurring once. The sample taken for sequencing was PBMCs or T cells enriched from blood (not recorded which). These receptors all come from a woman in her 40s with acute COVID-19.

This chain joins TRBV15 and TRBJ2-2; no firm D call. V shed 4 bases and J shed 8 bases, with 8 bases lying between them. The germline CDR1 and CDR2 sequences are LNHNV and YYDKDF (reference sequence). This CDR3 has 12 residues. The CDR3 protein is CATSMPRGELFF. The CDR3, as DNA: TGTGCCACCAGCATGCCCCGGGGGGAGCTGTTTTTT.

The chain has TRBV6-5 and TRBJ1-2, with D possibly TRBD1 on 5 matching bases. The CDR3 covers 14 residues. The germline V gene has CDR1 MNHEY and CDR2 SVGAGI. Trimming left V 4 bases short and J 7 bases short, with 16 bases between. The CDR3 protein is CASSFLGAQIGYTF. The CDR3 region has the DNA TGTGCCAGCAGTTTTTTAGGGGCACAGATTGGCTACACCTTC.

Written as DNA, the CDR3 is TGTGCCAGCAGCTCCCCGGACAGGTTGGACCGAAAACTGTTTTTT. It encodes CASSSPDRLDRKLFF. The V and J genes are TRBV6-5 and TRBJ1-4; 7 nucleotides line up with TRBD1. The CDR3 is 15 residues long. The germline V gene encodes CDR1 MNHEY and CDR2 SVGAGI. The junction had 14 bases not matched to a gene; V was cut back by 6 bases and J by 10 bases.

The V and J genes are TRBV3-1 (or the pseudogene TRBV3-2) and TRBJ2-7; a weak D match, TRBD1 (5 bases). The V gene lost 1 base and the J gene lost 4 bases, with 14 bases spanning the gap. Germline CDR1 reads LGHDT; CDR2 reads YNNKEL (reference sequence). This CDR3 region has 15 residues. CDR3 nucleotide sequence: TGTGCCAGCAGCCAAGTTAAGGGGAAAGAATACGAGCAGTACTTC. Its protein product is CASSQVKGKEYEQYF.

The chain is built from TRBV27 and TRBJ2-2, with 10 bases aligning to TRBD2. V shed 5 bases, J shed 6 bases, and the junction held 18 bases outside the gene matches. Germline V gene sequence: CDR1 MNHEY, CDR2 SMNVEV (reference sequence). CDR3 length: 19 amino acids. The CDR3 reads CASSPQREGYRFTSGELFF. DNA of the CDR3: TGTGCCAGCAGTCCCCAGCGGGAGGGGTATAGGTTTACTTCCGGGGAGCTGTTTTTT.

The V call is TRBV3-1 (or the pseudogene TRBV3-2), the J call TRBJ2-3, with D perhaps matching TRBD1 (5 bases). The V end was cut by 5 bases, the J end by 4 bases, with 13 bases between. Germline V lookup: CDR1 LGHDT, CDR2 YNNKEL (reference sequence). The CDR3 loop spans 14 amino acids. The CDR3 DNA sequence: TGTGCCAGCAGCGCTCTTCAGGGCGCAGATACGCAGTATTTT. The encoded protein is CASSALQGADTQYF.

This clone was found many times. The chain joins TRBV5-8 to TRBJ1-4; D remains ambiguous. This CDR3 has 16 amino acids. The germline V and J ends were trimmed by 3 bases and 2 bases, with 14 bases remaining between them. Germline V gene data show CDR1 as SGHTS and CDR2 as YDEGEE. The CDR3 here is CASSYPTGMTNEKLFF. As DNA, the CDR3 is TGTGCCAGCAGCTACCCGACGGGAATGACTAATGAAAAACTGTTTTTT.

The CDR3 region is CASNDRDSFSGANVLTF. CDR3 in DNA: TGTGCCAGCAACGACCGGGACAGTTTTTCTGGGGCCAACGTCCTGACTTTC. The V and J genes are TRBV5-4 and TRBJ2-6; TRBD1 agrees at 7 bases. The CDR3 loop spans 17 amino acids. Germline CDR1 reads SGHNT; CDR2 reads YYREEE (reference sequence). V was pared by 6 bases and J by 1 base, with 10 bases of the junction left unmatched. The entire variable domain, with the rest obtained from reference TRBV5-4 and TRBJ2-6, is as follows: ETGVTQSPTHLIKTRGQQVTLRCSSQSGHNTVSWYQQALGQGPQFIFQYYREEENGRGNFPPRFSGLQFPNYSSELNVNALELDDSALYLCASNDRDSFSGANVLTFGAGSRLTVL.

The chain links TRBV2 to TRBJ1-4; TRBD1 aligns across 7 bases. J was trimmed by 7 bases and V by 1 base; bases with no gene match: 6. Germline V gives CDR1 SNHLY, CDR2 FYNNEI. There are 15 residues in the CDR3. CDR3: CASSEGGGYGEKLFF. The CDR3 coding sequence is TGTGCCAGCAGTGAAGGAGGGGGCTATGGTGAAAAACTGTTTTTT.

This chain connects TRBV2 to TRBJ1-1; D remains ambiguous. V lost 4 bases to trimming and J lost 0 bases, with 9 bases between them. Germline loops: CDR1 SNHLY, CDR2 FYNNEI. The CDR3 consists of 14 residues. CDR3 protein: CASSGATVNTEAFF. In nucleotides, the CDR3 is TGTGCCAGCAGTGGCGCCACAGTGAACACTGAAGCTTTCTTT.

The rearrangement uses TRBV28 and TRBJ1-1; D might be TRBD1 (5 bases). This CDR3 comprises 14 residues. With 2 bases removed from V and 4 bases from J, the gap between germline ends came to 11 bases. From germline, CDR1 is MDHEN and CDR2 SYDVKM. CDR3 sequence: CASSLARGITEAFF. In nucleotides, the CDR3 is TGTGCCAGCAGTTTAGCCCGGGGGATCACTGAAGCTTTCTTT.

The rearrangement links TRBV5-1 to TRBJ1-1; D is undetermined. CDR3 length: 14 residues. Germline V gives CDR1 SGHRS, CDR2 YFSETQ. Trimming stripped 4 bases from V and 5 bases from J, with 15 bases between. The CDR3 loop reads CASSPEALMTEAFF. The CDR3 nucleotides read TGCGCCAGCAGCCCCGAAGCGCTGATGACTGAAGCTTTCTTT. Supplemented by reference TRBV5-1 and TRBJ1-1, the full variable domain reads KAGVTQTPRYLIKTRGQQVTLSCSPISGHRSVSWYQQTPGQGLQFLFEYFSETQRNKGNFPGRFSGRQFSNSRSEMNVSTLELGDSALYLCASSPEALMTEAFFGQGTRLTVV.

This clone was seen a single time. The chain is built from TRBV7-2 and TRBJ2-7, with a tentative D call TRBD2 (6 bases). Germline V CDR1 and CDR2: SGHTA, FQGNSA. The germline V and J ends were trimmed by 1 base and 6 bases, with 13 bases remaining between them. The CDR3 spans 14 residues. This chain's CDR3 is CASSLDWAAGEQYF. CDR3 nucleotides: TGTGCCAGCAGCTTAGATTGGGCAGCGGGCGAGCAGTACTTC. Full variable domain (missing parts from reference TRBV7-2 and TRBJ2-7): GAGVSQSPSNKVTEKGKDVELRCDPISGHTALYWYRQSLGQGLEFLIYFQGNSAPDKSGLPSDRFSAERTGGSVSTLTIQRTQQEDSAVYLCASSLDWAAGEQYFGPGTRLTVT.

The chain employs TRBV7-2 and TRBJ2-7; D gene uncertain. Trimming removed 0 bases at V and 10 bases at J, with 10 bases between. The V gene's germline CDR1 is SGHTA and CDR2 FQGNSA. The CDR3 is made up of 12 amino acids. The CDR3, as DNA: TGTGCCAGCAGCTTAGCTTATTCTCTTCAGTACTTC. Translated: CASSLAYSLQYF.

The chain has TRBV6-5 and TRBJ2-6; no clear D gene. The ends were cut back, 5 bases at V and 0 bases at J, with 8 bases in the middle. Germline CDR1 MNHEY, CDR2 SVGAGI. The CDR3 extends over 15 amino acids. The chain's CDR3 is CASSPIGSGANVLTF. CDR3 sequence (DNA): TGTGCCAGCAGTCCTATCGGCTCTGGGGCCAACGTCCTGACTTTC.

The chain combines TRBV4-3 with TRBJ1-2; a weak D match, TRBD1 (6 bases). V shed 0 bases and J shed 8 bases, with 16 bases lying between them. The length of the CDR3 is 15 residues. The germline CDR1 and CDR2 sequences are LGHNA and YSLEER. CDR3 nucleotides: TGCGCCAGCAGCCAAGAGATCACAGGGCTGAGGGGCTACACCTTC. As protein: CASSQEITGLRGYTF.

This sequence joins TRBV6-6 and TRBJ2-1, with 11 bases aligning to TRBD2. J gave up 7 bases and V 7 bases, and 12 bases lay outside the gene matches. Germline CDR1 reads MNHNY; CDR2 reads SVGAGI (reference sequence). The CDR3 sequence is 16 residues long. This CDR3 is CASILVLAGVLNEQFF. As DNA, the CDR3 is TGTGCCAGCATTCTAGTACTAGCGGGAGTCTTGAATGAGCAGTTCTTC.

This sequence joins TRBV3-1 (or the pseudogene TRBV3-2) and TRBJ2-2; tentatively, D is TRBD1 (6 bases). V shed 6 bases and J shed 5 bases, with 16 bases lying between them. Per the germline V gene, CDR1 is LGHDT and CDR2 is YNNKEL (reference sequence). The CDR3 has 15 amino acids. CDR3 in amino acids: CASSVPGTLTGELFF. Here the CDR3 DNA reads TGTGCCAGCAGTGTACCCGGGACACTTACCGGGGAGCTGTTTTTT.

V usage is TRBV5-6 and J usage is TRBJ1-6, with 9 positions matching TRBD1. CDR3 size: 16 residues. With V trimmed by 3 bases and J by 5 bases, 6 bases remained unmatched. Germline-derived CDR1 and CDR2 are SGHDT and YYEEEE. The CDR3 region has the DNA TGTGCCAGCAGCTGGACCGGGACAGGGCATAATTCACCCCTCCACTTT. It is translated as CASSWTGTGHNSPLHF.

This chain links TRBV28 with TRBJ1-1, with D tentatively TRBD1 (5 bases). This CDR3 has 13 residues. V lost 6 bases and J 6 bases, leaving 14 bases between the germline ends. From germline, CDR1 is MDHEN and CDR2 SYDVKM. The CDR3 loop reads CASSPAGGAEAFF. The CDR3 DNA reads as TGTGCCAGCAGCCCAGCGGGGGGGGCTGAAGCTTTCTTT.

The rearrangement links TRBV12-5 to TRBJ1-1; no clear D gene. Trimming took off 1 base at V and 7 bases at J, with 22 bases between the two ends. The CDR3 totals 17 residues. Looked up from germline, CDR1 is LGHNT and CDR2 is FRNRAP. The CDR3 region is CASGLAKVGGLLGEAFF. In DNA form, the CDR3 reads TGTGCTAGTGGTTTGGCAAAAGTGGGAGGTCTACTAGGTGAAGCTTTCTTT.